In its sample, the clone carrying this T cell receptor beta chain was seen many times. As yet, its antigen is unknown. The record originates from a study of a mutant IDH1 vaccine in newly diagnosed glioma. Looking at the study overall: Treated patients, about 60% male and roughly 40% female, averaged 40.4 years of age. Findings of the study overall: The authors found pseudoprogression apparently unrelated to changes in top peripheral T cell clonotypes.

TCRdb keeps only in-frame clones here, not all; method: immunoSEQ multiplex PCR. The sample lists about 68,000 clones, around 74% seen once, with around 8.5% in the top ten. V lost 4 bases to trimming and J lost 5 bases, with 14 bases between them. Germline-derived CDR1 and CDR2 are LGHNA and YSLEER. CDR3 length equals 15 residues. Indicated time point: baseline, week 1 (first vaccination visit). Specified treatment: pre-vaccination baseline after standard-of-care therapy. The V gene is TRBV4-3, the J gene TRBJ1-4; no clear D. This sample comprised PBMCs, obtained from a glioma patient treated with radiotherapy, temozolomide or both. The source of this sequence is a man aged 45-65 years with glioma. In DNA form, the CDR3 reads TGCGCCAGCAGCCTGTCTCGCATGACAAATGAAAAACTGTTTTTT. This codes for CASSLSRMTNEKLFF.